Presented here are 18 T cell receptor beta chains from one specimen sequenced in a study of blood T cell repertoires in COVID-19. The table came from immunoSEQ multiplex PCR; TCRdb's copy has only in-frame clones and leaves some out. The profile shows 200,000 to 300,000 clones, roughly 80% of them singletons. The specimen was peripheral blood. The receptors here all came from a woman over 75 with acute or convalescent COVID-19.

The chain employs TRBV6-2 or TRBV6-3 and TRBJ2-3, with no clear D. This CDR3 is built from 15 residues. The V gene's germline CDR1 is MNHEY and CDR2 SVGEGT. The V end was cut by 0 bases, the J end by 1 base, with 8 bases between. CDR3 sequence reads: CASSYSSFGTDTQYF. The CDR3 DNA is TGTGCCAGCAGTTACTCTTCCTTTGGCACAGATACGCAGTATTTT.

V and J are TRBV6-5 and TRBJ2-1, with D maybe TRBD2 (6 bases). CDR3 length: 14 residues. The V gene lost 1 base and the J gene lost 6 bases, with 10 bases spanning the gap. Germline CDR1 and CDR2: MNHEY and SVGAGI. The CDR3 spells CASSYWRGGNEQFF. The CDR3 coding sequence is TGTGCCAGCAGTTACTGGCGGGGCGGCAATGAGCAGTTCTTC.

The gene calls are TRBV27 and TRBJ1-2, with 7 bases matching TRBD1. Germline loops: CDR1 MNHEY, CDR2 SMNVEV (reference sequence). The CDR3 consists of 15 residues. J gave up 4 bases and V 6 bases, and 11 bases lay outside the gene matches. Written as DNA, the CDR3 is TGTGCCAGCAGCCTTAGAGCCGGGACAGTCTATGGCTACACCTTC. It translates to CASSLRAGTVYGYTF.

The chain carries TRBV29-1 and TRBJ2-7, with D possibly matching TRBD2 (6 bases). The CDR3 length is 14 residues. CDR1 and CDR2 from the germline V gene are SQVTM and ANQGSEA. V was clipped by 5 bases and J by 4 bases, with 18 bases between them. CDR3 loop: CSVTAGTAGYEQYF. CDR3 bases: TGCAGCGTTACCGCCGGGACGGCGGGGTACGAGCAGTACTTC.

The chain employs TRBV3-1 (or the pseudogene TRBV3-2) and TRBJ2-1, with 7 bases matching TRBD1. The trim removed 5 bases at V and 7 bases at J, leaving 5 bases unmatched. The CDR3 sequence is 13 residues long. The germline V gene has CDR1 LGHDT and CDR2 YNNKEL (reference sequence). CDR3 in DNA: TGTGCCAGCAGCTACAGGGGAATGAATGAGCAGTTCTTC. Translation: CASSYRGMNEQFF.

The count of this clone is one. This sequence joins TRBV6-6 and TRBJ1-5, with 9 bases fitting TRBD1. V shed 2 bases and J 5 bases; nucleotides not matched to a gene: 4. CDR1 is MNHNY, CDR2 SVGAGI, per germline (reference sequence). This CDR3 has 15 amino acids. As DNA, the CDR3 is TGTGCCAGCAGTTACGCGGACAGGGGCCATCAGCCCCAGCATTTT. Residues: CASSYADRGHQPQHF.

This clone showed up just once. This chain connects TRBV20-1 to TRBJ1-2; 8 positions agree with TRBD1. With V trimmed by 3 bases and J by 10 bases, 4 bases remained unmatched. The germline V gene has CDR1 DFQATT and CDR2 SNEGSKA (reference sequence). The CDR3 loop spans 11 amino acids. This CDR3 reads CSASGQGAYTF. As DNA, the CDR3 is TGCAGTGCTAGCGGACAGGGCGCCTACACCTTC.

CDR3 loop: CASSWTGRDTEAFF. The CDR3 coding sequence is TGCGCCAGCAGCTGGACAGGGAGGGACACTGAAGCTTTCTTT. V usage is TRBV5-1 and J usage is TRBJ1-1; 8 positions match TRBD1. The J segment lost 3 bases and the V segment lost 3 bases, leaving 4 bases of the junction unmatched. The CDR3 runs 14 residues. CDR1 is SGHRS and CDR2 is YFSETQ in the germline V gene.

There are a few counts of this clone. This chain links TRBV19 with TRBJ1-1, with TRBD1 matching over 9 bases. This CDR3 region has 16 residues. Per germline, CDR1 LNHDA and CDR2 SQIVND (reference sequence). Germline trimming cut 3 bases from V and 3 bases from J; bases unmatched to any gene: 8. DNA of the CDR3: TGTGCCAGTAGTATGGGACAGGGAGGAATGTACACTGAAGCTTTCTTT. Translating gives CASSMGQGGMYTEAFF.

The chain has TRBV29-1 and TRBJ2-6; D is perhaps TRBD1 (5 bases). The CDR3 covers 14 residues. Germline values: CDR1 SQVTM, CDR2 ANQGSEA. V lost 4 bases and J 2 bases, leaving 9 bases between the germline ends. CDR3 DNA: TGCAGCGTTGTGGGGCCCCCTGGGGCCAACGTCCTGACTTTC. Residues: CSVVGPPGANVLTF.

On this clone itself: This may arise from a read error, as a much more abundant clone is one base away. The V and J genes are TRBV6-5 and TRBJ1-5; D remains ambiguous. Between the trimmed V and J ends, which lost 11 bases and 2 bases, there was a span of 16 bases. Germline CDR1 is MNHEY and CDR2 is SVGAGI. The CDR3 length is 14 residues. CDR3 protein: CAGKVLGGNQPQHF. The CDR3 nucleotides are TGTGCCGGCAAGGTACTCGGGGGCAATCAGCCCCAGCATTTT.

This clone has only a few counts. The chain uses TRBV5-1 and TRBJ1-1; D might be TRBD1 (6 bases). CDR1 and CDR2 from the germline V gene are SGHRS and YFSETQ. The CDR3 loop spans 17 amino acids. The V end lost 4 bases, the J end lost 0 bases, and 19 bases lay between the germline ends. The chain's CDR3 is CASSRNAGGGLNTEAFF. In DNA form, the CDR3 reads TGCGCCAGCAGCAGGAACGCAGGCGGGGGCTTGAACACTGAAGCTTTCTTT.

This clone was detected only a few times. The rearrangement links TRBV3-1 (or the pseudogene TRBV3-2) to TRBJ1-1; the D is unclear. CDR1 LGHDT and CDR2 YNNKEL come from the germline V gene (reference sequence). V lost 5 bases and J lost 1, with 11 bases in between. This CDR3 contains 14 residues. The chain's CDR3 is CASSADGGNTEAFF. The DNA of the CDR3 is TGTGCCAGCAGCGCGGACGGAGGGAACACTGAAGCTTTCTTT.

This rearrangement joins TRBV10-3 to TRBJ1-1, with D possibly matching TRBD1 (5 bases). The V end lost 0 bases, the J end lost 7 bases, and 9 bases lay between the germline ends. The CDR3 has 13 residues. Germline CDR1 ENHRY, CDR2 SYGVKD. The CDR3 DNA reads TGTGCCATCAGTGAGTCGGGCAGGGATGAAGCTTTCTTT. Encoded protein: CAISESGRDEAFF.

Here the CDR3 DNA reads TGTGCCAGCAGTTCCCTTGGGCCCAGCACAGATACGCAGTATTTT. This translates into CASSSLGPSTDTQYF. J is TRBJ2-3 and V is TRBV27; the D is unclear. V lost 4 bases and J 0 bases, leaving 11 bases between the germline ends. The CDR3 loop spans 15 amino acids. Germline CDR1 reads MNHEY; CDR2 reads SMNVEV (reference sequence).

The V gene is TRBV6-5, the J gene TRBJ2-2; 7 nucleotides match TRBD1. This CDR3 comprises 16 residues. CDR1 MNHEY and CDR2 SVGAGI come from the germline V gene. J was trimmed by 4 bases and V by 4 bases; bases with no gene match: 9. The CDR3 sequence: CASSSPGQKLTGELFF. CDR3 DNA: TGTGCCAGCAGTTCACCGGGACAGAAACTCACCGGGGAGCTGTTTTTT.

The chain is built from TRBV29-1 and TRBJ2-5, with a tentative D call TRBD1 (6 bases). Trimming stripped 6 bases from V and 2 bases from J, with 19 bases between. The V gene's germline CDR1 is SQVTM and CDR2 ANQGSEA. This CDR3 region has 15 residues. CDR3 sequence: CSVAPWGHLQETQYF. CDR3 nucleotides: TGCAGCGTCGCCCCCTGGGGACACTTACAAGAGACCCAGTACTTC.

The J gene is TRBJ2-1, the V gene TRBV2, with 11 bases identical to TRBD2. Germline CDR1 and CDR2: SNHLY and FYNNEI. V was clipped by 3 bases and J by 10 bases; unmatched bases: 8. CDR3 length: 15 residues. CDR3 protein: CASSDGVAGGREQFF. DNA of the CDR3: TGTGCCAGCAGTGATGGGGTAGCGGGGGGGCGCGAGCAGTTCTTC.